This passage covers 32 T cell receptor beta chains from one sample sequenced in a study of cytomegalovirus exposure and HLA in healthy donors. Vbeta (60) and Jbeta (13) primers were used in the PCR. The protocol was immunoSEQ multiplex PCR, while the TCRdb copy is restricted to in-frame clones and leaves out a portion. The top ten hold roughly 7.7% of the sample, which has some 98,000 clones, approximately 71% seen once. Sequenced sample: PBMCs. Receptor source: a female donor in good health and CMV-seronegative.

The J gene is TRBJ2-7, the V gene TRBV7-3, with D possibly matching TRBD1 (6 bases). The CDR3 covers 15 residues. The V gene lost 4 bases and the J gene lost 4 bases, with 17 bases spanning the gap. CDR1 is SGHTA, CDR2 FQGTGA, per germline. Here the CDR3 reads CASSSGTGLMYEQYF. In DNA form, the CDR3 reads TGTGCCAGCAGCTCGGGCACAGGGTTAATGTACGAGCAGTACTTC. Together with reference TRBV7-3 and TRBJ2-7, the CDR3 gives the full variable domain: GAGVSQTPSNKVTEKGKYVELRCDPISGHTALYWYRQSLGQGPEFLIYFQGTGAADDSGLPNDRFFAVRPEGSVSTLKIQRTERGDSAVYLCASSSGTGLMYEQYFGPGTRLTVT.

The chain has TRBV4-3 and TRBJ2-1; 9 nucleotides align to TRBD1. The V and J ends lost 0 bases and 4 bases, in that order; junction bases with no gene match: 4. Germline V gene data show CDR1 as LGHNA and CDR2 as YSLEER. The CDR3 has 16 residues. Here the CDR3 reads CASSQDETGGYNEQFF. For the CDR3, the DNA is TGCGCCAGCAGCCAAGATGAGACAGGGGGTTACAATGAGCAGTTCTTC.

The chain employs TRBV29-1 and TRBJ2-3, with 10 positions matching TRBD1. CDR3 size: 15 residues. V was pared by 7 bases and J by 2 bases, with 9 bases of the junction left unmatched. Looked up from germline, CDR1 is SQVTM and CDR2 is ANQGSEA. CDR3 region: CSDTGTGALTDTQYF. The CDR3 bases are TGCAGCGACACGGGGACAGGGGCCCTCACAGATACGCAGTATTTT.

The chain employs TRBV7-3 and TRBJ1-1; D remains ambiguous. Germline V gene sequence: CDR1 SGHTA, CDR2 FQGTGA. Trimming removed 3 bases from V and 5 bases from J, with 7 bases in between. This CDR3 region has 12 residues. The CDR3 bases are TGTGCCAGCAGCTTTTCATTTACTGAAGCTTTCTTT. Translated: CASSFSFTEAFF.

This chain joins TRBV11-2 and TRBJ2-7; D remains unclear. The CDR3 sequence is 14 residues long. Germline lookup yields CDR1 SGHAT and CDR2 FQNNGV. Trimming took off 3 bases at V and 4 bases at J, with 13 bases between the two ends. The CDR3: CASSLPGFTYEQYF. The CDR3 DNA is TGTGCCAGCAGCTTGCCAGGTTTCACGTACGAGCAGTACTTC. Using reference TRBV11-2 and TRBJ2-7 for the parts outside the CDR3, the full variable domain is EAGVAQSPRYKIIEKRQSVAFWCNPISGHATLYWYQQILGQGPKLLIQFQNNGVVDDSQLPKDRFSAERLKGVDSTLKIQPAKLEDSAVYLCASSLPGFTYEQYFGPGTRLTVT.

The rearrangement uses TRBV5-1 and TRBJ2-1, with 10 nucleotides matching TRBD1. The CDR3 is made up of 15 amino acids. V shed 4 bases, J shed 6 bases, and the junction held 7 bases outside the gene matches. CDR1 and CDR2 from the germline V gene are SGHRS and YFSETQ. The CDR3 protein is CASSPRTGGSNEQFF. CDR3 in DNA: TGCGCCAGCAGCCCAAGGACAGGGGGGTCCAATGAGCAGTTCTTC.

Remarks on this clone: Compared with germline, one end of the junction differs, possibly owing to a read error. The chain joins TRBV7-9 to TRBJ1-1; D is undetermined. The germline CDR1 and CDR2 sequences are SEHNR and FQNEAQ (reference sequence). This CDR3 has 11 amino acids. The CDR3 protein is CSSSQNTEAFF. CDR3 sequence (DNA): TGTTCCAGCAGCCAAAACACTGAAGCTTTCTTT. The variable domain in full, completed from reference TRBV7-9 and TRBJ1-1, reads DTGVSQNPRHKITKRGQNVTFRCDPISEHNRLYWYRQTLGQGPEFLTYFQNEAQLEKSRLLSDRFSAERPKGSFSTLEIQRTEQGDSAMYLCSSSQNTEAFFGQGTRLTVV.

The chain couples TRBV2 to TRBJ1-2; 8 nucleotides align to TRBD1. Germline V gene data show CDR1 as SNHLY and CDR2 as FYNNEI. The CDR3 runs 13 residues. J lost 9 bases, V lost 1 base, and 4 bases had no gene match. The CDR3 DNA reads as TGTGCCAGCAGTGAAGACAGGGGGAGGAGCTACACCTTC. Its translation is CASSEDRGRSYTF. The whole variable domain, filled in from reference TRBV2 and TRBJ1-2, reads EPEVTQTPSHQVTQMGQEVILRCVPISNHLYFYWYRQILGQKVEFLVSFYNNEISEKSEIFDDQFSVERPDGSNFTLKIRSTKLEDSAMYFCASSEDRGRSYTFGSGTRLTVV.

This clone was picked up one time. This chain links TRBV28 with TRBJ2-7, with 9 bases lining up with TRBD1. Germline V gene data show CDR1 as MDHEN and CDR2 as SYDVKM. The CDR3 is made up of 15 amino acids. Losses at the gene ends were 4 bases for V and 1 base for J; bases not matched to a gene: 5. For the CDR3, the DNA is TGTGCCAGCAGTTCGTGGGACAGGGCTTCCTACGAGCAGTACTTC. It codes for CASSSWDRASYEQYF. Full variable domain (rest looked up from reference TRBV28 and TRBJ2-7): DVKVTQSSRYLVKRTGEKVFLECVQDMDHENMFWYRQDPGLGLRLIYFSYDVKMKEKGDIPEGYSVSREKKERFSLILESASTNQTSMYLCASSSWDRASYEQYFGPGTRLTVT.

The gene calls are TRBV7-8 and TRBJ2-7, with D perhaps matching TRBD1 (6 bases). CDR1 and CDR2 from the germline V gene are SGHVS and FQNEAQ. The CDR3 runs 13 residues. Deletions cut 8 bases from V and 5 bases from J, with 16 bases between. This CDR3 reads CASSGQGSHEQYF. The CDR3 coding sequence is TGTGCCAGCTCTGGGCAGGGGTCCCACGAGCAGTACTTC. Together with reference TRBV7-8 and TRBJ2-7, the CDR3 gives the full variable domain: GAGVSQSPRYKVAKRGQDVALRCDPISGHVSLFWYQQALGQGPEFLTYFQNEAQLDKSGLPSDRFFAERPEGSVSTLKIQRTQQEDSAVYLCASSGQGSHEQYFGPGTRLTVT.

The chain recombines TRBV6-6 with TRBJ2-7, with D possibly being TRBD2 (6 bases). CDR1 and CDR2 from the germline V gene are MNHNY and SVGAGI (reference sequence). Trimming pared 2 bases from V and 6 bases from J, leaving 11 bases between. The CDR3 is 13 amino acids. The CDR3 here is CASSYRDLVEQYF. The CDR3 coding sequence is TGTGCCAGCAGTTACCGGGACTTGGTCGAGCAGTACTTC.

This clone was counted a single time. One junction end does not reproduce the germline sequence, and a read error may be involved. This same CDR3 is encoded by further DNA sequences in the sample. This chain joins TRBV6-6 and TRBJ1-5; 9 bases align to TRBD1. Looked up from germline, CDR1 is MNHNY and CDR2 is SVGAGI (reference sequence). CDR3 size: 16 residues. CDR3 sequence reads: CASSKQDRGSNQPQHF. CDR3 DNA sequence: TGCGCCAGCAGTAAACAGGACAGGGGTAGCAATCAGCCCCAGCATTTT.

The rearrangement uses TRBV10-3 and TRBJ1-5; no definite D call. In germline, CDR1 is ENHRY, CDR2 SYGVKD. The V and J ends lost 2 bases and 4 bases respectively, with 12 bases between them. The CDR3 totals 15 residues. This chain's CDR3 is CAISEERAANQPQHF. In nucleotides, the CDR3 is TGTGCCATCAGTGAGGAGAGGGCAGCTAATCAGCCCCAGCATTTT.

V is TRBV13 and J is TRBJ2-4; 7 nucleotides align to TRBD2. The germline V gene has CDR1 PRHDT and CDR2 FYEKMQ (reference sequence). The CDR3 totals 14 residues. The ends lost 9 bases at V and 3 bases at J; junction bases unmatched: 8. Here the CDR3 reads CARPGGSDKNIQYF. CDR3 nucleotides: TGTGCCAGACCGGGGGGAAGCGACAAAAACATTCAGTACTTC.

This chain connects TRBV7-3 to TRBJ2-7; D is possibly TRBD2 (5 bases). CDR3 length: 13 amino acids. Trimming removed 5 bases from V and 2 bases from J, with 10 bases in between. Germline CDR1 is SGHTA and CDR2 is FQGTGA. CDR3 sequence: CASSPEGTYEQYF. In DNA, the CDR3 is TGTGCCAGCAGCCCAGAGGGTACCTACGAGCAGTACTTC.

This clone was seen only a few times. Other nucleotide sequences in the sample specify the same CDR3. The rearrangement joins TRBV5-1 to TRBJ1-1, with 7 bases identical to TRBD1. V lost 4 bases to trimming and J lost 0 bases; unmatched junction nucleotides: 3. This CDR3 contains 14 residues. Germline CDR1 is SGHRS and CDR2 is YFSETQ. CDR3: CASSLGQMNTEAFF. In nucleotides, the CDR3 is TGCGCCAGCAGCCTGGGACAGATGAACACTGAAGCTTTCTTT.

This chain links TRBV7-8 with TRBJ2-5; possible D gene TRBD1, 6 bases. Germline CDR1 and CDR2: SGHVS and FQNEAQ. Trimming took 8 bases from V and 0 from J, leaving 7 bases between them. The length of the CDR3 is 12 residues. CDR3 sequence (DNA): TGTGCCAGCGGACAGTACCAAGAGACCCAGTACTTC. Protein product: CASGQYQETQYF.

The J gene is TRBJ1-6, the V gene TRBV4-1, with 8 bases fitting TRBD1. Germline V gene lookup returns CDR1 MGHRA and CDR2 YSYEKL. V trimming: 7 bases; J trimming: 13 bases; junction bases outside the gene matches: 6. This CDR3 spans 12 amino acids. The CDR3: CASTHNRGPLHF. The DNA for the CDR3 is TGCGCCAGCACCCACAACAGGGGGCCCCTCCACTTT.

V and J are TRBV30 and TRBJ1-1; the D is unclear. CDR1 and CDR2 from the germline V gene are GTSNPN and SVGIG (reference sequence). This CDR3 contains 12 residues. The V and J ends lost 3 bases and 8 bases respectively, with 13 bases between them. The CDR3 loop reads CAWSRSGNEAFF. Written as DNA, the CDR3 is TGTGCCTGGAGCCGGTCGGGGAACGAAGCTTTCTTT.

The chain is built from TRBV11-3 and TRBJ2-2; the D gene is possibly TRBD1 (5 bases). This CDR3 region has 16 residues. V gave up 1 base and J gave up 2 bases, with 11 bases separating them. CDR1 SGHNT and CDR2 YENEEA come from the germline V gene. This CDR3 is CASSLAGAVNTGELFF. The CDR3 DNA reads as TGTGCCAGCAGCTTAGCTGGGGCGGTAAACACCGGGGAGCTGTTTTTT.

This clone came up a few times. This sequence joins TRBV5-4 and TRBJ1-2, with TRBD1 as a possible D gene (6 bases). With 0 bases removed from V and 14 bases from J, the gap between germline ends came to 17 bases. Germline values: CDR1 SGHNT, CDR2 YYREEE (reference sequence). This CDR3 spans 13 amino acids. Written as DNA, the CDR3 is TGTGCCAGCAGCTTGGCCAGGGGATTCGAGGGGACCTTC. Translating gives CASSLARGFEGTF.

In this sample, this clone turned up a few times. The chain carries TRBV6-5 and TRBJ2-7; TRBD1 is a possible D gene (6 bases). Per germline, CDR1 MNHEY and CDR2 SVGAGI. The V and J ends lost 5 bases and 2 bases respectively, with 16 bases between them. The CDR3 length is 15 residues. The CDR3: CASSTNPDSTYEQYF. Written as DNA, the CDR3 is TGTGCCAGCAGTACGAACCCGGACAGTACCTACGAGCAGTACTTC.

This clone has just a few counts. J is TRBJ2-5 and V is TRBV11-2; no reliable D call. Trimming cost V 5 bases and J 3 bases, with 19 bases left between them. The germline CDR1 and CDR2 sequences are SGHAT and FQNNGV. The CDR3 runs to 16 residues. CDR3 residues: CASSAQPRLGEETQYF. The CDR3 DNA reads as TGTGCCAGCAGCGCACAGCCCCGGCTGGGCGAAGAGACCCAGTACTTC.

The J gene is TRBJ2-7, the V gene TRBV6-5; 9 bases match TRBD1. CDR1 and CDR2 from the germline V gene are MNHEY and SVGAGI. The junction had 12 bases not matched to a gene; V was cut back by 7 bases and J by 5 bases. The CDR3 has 15 amino acids. The CDR3 DNA follows: TGTGCCAGCAAGGGAACCGGGACAGGGACCCACGAGCAGTACTTC. This translates into CASKGTGTGTHEQYF.

This clone has just a few counts. The gene calls are TRBV10-3 and TRBJ2-7, with D possibly being TRBD2 (6 bases). This CDR3 is built from 13 residues. The germline CDR1 and CDR2 sequences are ENHRY and SYGVKD. Trimming left V 2 bases short and J 3 bases short, with 8 bases between. CDR3 loop: CAISEGRYYEQYF. The CDR3 DNA reads TGTGCCATCAGTGAGGGGAGGTACTACGAGCAGTACTTC.

This clone has only one observation. The genes are TRBV7-9 and TRBJ2-3, with 7 bases matching TRBD1. The germline CDR1 and CDR2 sequences are SEHNR and FQNEAQ (reference sequence). The CDR3 extends over 15 amino acids. The junction had 9 bases not matched to a gene; V was cut back by 7 bases and J by 2 bases. Here the CDR3 DNA reads TGTGCCAGCACTCTACGGACAGGCCCCACAGATACGCAGTATTTT. Translating it yields CASTLRTGPTDTQYF.

The genes are TRBV4-1 and TRBJ2-2; tentatively, D is TRBD2 (5 bases). Trimming shortened V by 0 bases and J by 3 bases, and 8 bases separated the two germline ends. The CDR3 runs 15 residues. The germline CDR1 and CDR2 sequences are MGHRA and YSYEKL. CDR3 region: CASSQEGSYTGELFF. The DNA for the CDR3 is TGCGCCAGCAGCCAAGAGGGGAGTTACACCGGGGAGCTGTTTTTT.

This clone has a handful of counts. This chain uses TRBV5-4 with TRBJ2-2; TRBD1 aligns across 8 bases. Germline values: CDR1 SGHNT, CDR2 YYREEE (reference sequence). V lost 4 bases, J lost 0 bases, and 8 bases stayed unmatched. This CDR3 has 17 residues. The CDR3 is CASSPSRQGPNTGELFF. Written as DNA, the CDR3 is TGTGCCAGCAGCCCGAGTCGACAGGGGCCGAACACCGGGGAGCTGTTTTTT.

As DNA, the CDR3 is TGTGCCAGCAGCGTAGCTGGCCAGGGCAATCAGCCCCAGCATTTT. Amino acid sequence: CASSVAGQGNQPQHF. The V gene is TRBV9, the J gene TRBJ1-5; no clear D. The CDR3 length is 15 residues. Germline V CDR1 and CDR2: SGDLS, YYNGEE. The V gene lost 0 bases and the J gene lost 2 bases, with 9 bases spanning the gap.

The V call is TRBV30, the J call TRBJ1-1, with D possibly being TRBD1 (6 bases). Trimming took 8 bases from V and 4 from J, leaving 14 bases between them. Germline CDR1 is GTSNPN and CDR2 is SVGIG (reference sequence). The CDR3 extends over 12 amino acids. The chain's CDR3 is CARGGASTEAFF. CDR3 in DNA: TGTGCCCGTGGGGGGGCAAGCACTGAAGCTTTCTTT.

The CDR3 sequence: CASTTGRMNTEAFF. The CDR3 region has the DNA TGTGCCAGCACGACAGGGAGAATGAACACTGAAGCTTTCTTT. This sequence joins TRBV28 and TRBJ1-1, with TRBD1 matching over 7 bases. The CDR3 is made up of 14 amino acids. Germline V CDR1 and CDR2: MDHEN, SYDVKM. Unmatched junction bases numbered 5, after V lost 7 bases and J lost 0 bases.

The chain employs TRBV15 and TRBJ2-1, with 9 bases aligning to TRBD2. From germline, CDR1 is LNHNV and CDR2 YYDKDF (reference sequence). The junction had 11 bases not matched to a gene; V was cut back by 3 bases and J by 8 bases. The CDR3 length is 16 residues. The CDR3 sequence: CATSRGWERGDHEQFF. CDR3 nucleotides: TGTGCCACCAGCAGGGGCTGGGAGCGGGGGGACCATGAGCAGTTCTTC.